The rows below give T cell receptor beta chains drawn from one sample of a study of cytomegalovirus exposure and HLA in healthy donors. Measured with immunoSEQ multiplex PCR; TCRdb has only the in-frame clones, and not every one. The table lists about 61,000 clones, about 80% of them singletons. The sample comprised PBMCs. Receptor source: a man aged 50 to 59 in good health and CMV-seropositive. Both conserved end residues are trimmed from each CDR3.

V gene	CDR3 protein
TRBV10-3	AISESGQTGGNQPQH
TRBV27	ASSTEGQAPSYEQY
TRBV7-9	ASSSSGSLSYEQY
TRBV6-5	ASTELASNTGELF
TRBV27	ASSTIDRGLDEQY
TRBV28	ASSLSLGVQF
TRBV28	ASSPNRRDSYEQY
TRBV5-1	ASSLQGARGDTQY
TRBV6-6	ASSSYRRGQDGYT
TRBV5-1	ASSLVGLFQETQY
TRBV5-1	ASSWGGSKETQY
TRBV30	AWGRGSGTSVADTQY
TRBV2	ASSAEPRVIGTEAF
TRBV4-3	ASSPRPEGLNAEAF
TRBV7-9	ASSLQQGSEAF
TRBV7-9	ASSLALAQAAGELF
TRBV5-1	ASSLGLAGGNTGELF